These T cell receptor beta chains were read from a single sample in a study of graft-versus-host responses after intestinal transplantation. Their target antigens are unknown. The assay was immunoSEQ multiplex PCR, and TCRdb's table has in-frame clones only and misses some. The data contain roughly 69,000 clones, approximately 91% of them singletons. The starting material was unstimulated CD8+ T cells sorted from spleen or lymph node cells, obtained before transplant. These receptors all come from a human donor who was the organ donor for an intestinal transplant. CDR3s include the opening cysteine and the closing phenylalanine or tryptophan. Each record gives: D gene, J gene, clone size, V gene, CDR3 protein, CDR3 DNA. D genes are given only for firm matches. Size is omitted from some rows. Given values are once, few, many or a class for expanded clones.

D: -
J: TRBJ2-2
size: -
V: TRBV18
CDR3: CASSPGSGDNTGELFF
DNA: TGTGCCAGCTCACCAGGATCGGGGGATAACACCGGGGAGCTGTTTTTT

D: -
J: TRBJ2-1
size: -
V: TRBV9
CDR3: CASSVVVSSSYNEQFF
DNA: TGTGCCAGCAGCGTAGTGGTTTCGAGCTCCTACAATGAGCAGTTCTTC

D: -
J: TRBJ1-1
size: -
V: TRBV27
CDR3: CASSSNLGHLGEAFF
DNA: TGTGCCAGCAGTTCCAATCTGGGACACCTCGGTGAAGCTTTCTTT

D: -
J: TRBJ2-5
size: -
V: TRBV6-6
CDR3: CASSPSEKETQYF
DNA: TGTGCCAGCAGTCCGAGTGAGAAAGAGACCCAGTACTTC

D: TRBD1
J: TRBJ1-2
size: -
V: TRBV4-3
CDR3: CASSQLPGGFYGYTF
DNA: TGCGCCAGCAGCCAGTTGCCAGGGGGCTTCTATGGCTACACCTTC

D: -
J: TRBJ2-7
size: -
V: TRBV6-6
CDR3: CASKTGREQYF
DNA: TGTGCCAGCAAAACAGGGAGAGAGCAGTACTTC

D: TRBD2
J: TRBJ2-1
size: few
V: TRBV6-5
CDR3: CASKTSGSYNEQFF
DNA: TGTGCCAGTAAGACTAGCGGGAGCTACAATGAGCAGTTCTTC

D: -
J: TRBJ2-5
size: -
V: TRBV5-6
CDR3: CASRGPESEETQYF
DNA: TGTGCCAGTAGAGGGCCGGAATCAGAAGAGACCCAGTACTTC

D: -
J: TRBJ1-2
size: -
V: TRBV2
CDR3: CASSLWGGRGHIYGYTF
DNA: TGTGCCAGCTCACTCTGGGGGGGCAGGGGACATATCTATGGCTACACCTTC

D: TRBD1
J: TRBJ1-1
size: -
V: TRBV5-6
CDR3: CASSLSGTGGTEAFF
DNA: TGTGCCAGCAGCTTGTCCGGGACAGGGGGCACTGAAGCTTTCTTT

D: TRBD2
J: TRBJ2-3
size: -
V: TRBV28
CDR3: CASRPTGTSGISGADTQYF
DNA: TGTGCCAGCAGACCGACCGGGACTAGCGGGATCTCTGGGGCAGATACGCAGTATTTT

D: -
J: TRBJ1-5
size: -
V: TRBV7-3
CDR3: CASIRPLFEGQPQHF
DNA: TGTGCCAGCATCCGACCCCTTTTCGAGGGTCAGCCCCAGCATTTT

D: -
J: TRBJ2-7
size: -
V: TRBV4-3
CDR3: CASSQYGLSEQYF
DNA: TGCGCCAGCAGCCAGTATGGACTTTCCGAGCAGTACTTC

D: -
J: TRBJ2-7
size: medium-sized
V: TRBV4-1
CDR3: CASRPGQGLHGQYF
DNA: TGCGCCAGCCGACCAGGCCAGGGTCTCCACGGGCAGTACTTC

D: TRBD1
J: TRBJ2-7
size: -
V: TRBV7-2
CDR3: CASSLAPTGGYYEQYF
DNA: TGTGCCAGCAGCTTAGCCCCTACAGGGGGGTATTACGAGCAGTACTTC

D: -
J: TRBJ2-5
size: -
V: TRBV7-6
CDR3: CASSSSVTGDTQETQYF
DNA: TGTGCCAGCAGCTCCAGCGTAACAGGAGATACCCAAGAGACCCAGTACTTC

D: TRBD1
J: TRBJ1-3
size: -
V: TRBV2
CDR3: CASSDRDRVVDTIYF
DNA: TGTGCCAGCAGCGACCGGGACAGGGTGGTGGACACCATATATTTT

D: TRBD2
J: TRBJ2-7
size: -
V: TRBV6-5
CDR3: CASSYWTSGTLEQYF
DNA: TGTGCCAGCAGTTATTGGACTAGCGGGACCCTGGAGCAGTACTTC

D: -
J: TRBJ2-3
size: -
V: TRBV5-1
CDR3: CASSWIVQGPRTDTQYF
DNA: TGCGCCAGCAGTTGGATCGTACAGGGACCACGCACAGATACGCAGTATTTT

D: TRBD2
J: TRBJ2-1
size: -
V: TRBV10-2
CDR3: CASSWGGEDNEQFF
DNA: TGCGCCAGCAGTTGGGGGGGGGAGGACAATGAGCAGTTCTTC

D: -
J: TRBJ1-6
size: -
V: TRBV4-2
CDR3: CASSPLGGDSPLHF
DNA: TGTGCCAGCAGCCCCCTCGGGGGGGATTCACCCCTCCACTTT

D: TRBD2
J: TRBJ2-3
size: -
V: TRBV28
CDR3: CASSASTSSGVVSLTDTQYF
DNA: TGTGCCAGCAGTGCCTCGACTAGCTCGGGAGTTGTTTCTTTGACAGATACGCAGTATTTT

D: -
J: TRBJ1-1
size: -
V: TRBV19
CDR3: CASSIGLGLNTEAFF
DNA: TGTGCCAGTAGTATAGGGCTGGGGCTGAACACTGAAGCTTTCTTT

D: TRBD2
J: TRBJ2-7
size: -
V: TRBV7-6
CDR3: CASSDGTSGRWYEQYF
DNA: TGTGCCAGCAGCGACGGGACTAGCGGGAGGTGGTACGAGCAGTACTTC

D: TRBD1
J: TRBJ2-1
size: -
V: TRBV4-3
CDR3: CASSQGRYRGYNEQFF
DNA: TGCGCCAGCAGCCAAGGTCGGTACAGGGGCTACAATGAGCAGTTCTTC

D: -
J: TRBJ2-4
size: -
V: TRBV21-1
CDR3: CASSPRGVRHKNIQYF
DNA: TGTGCCAGCAGCCCGCGGGGGGTCCGACACAAAAACATTCAGTACTTC

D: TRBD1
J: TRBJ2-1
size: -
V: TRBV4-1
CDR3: CASSQVGQGPPAYNNEQFF
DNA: TGCGCCAGCAGCCAAGTGGGACAGGGGCCTCCGGCCTACAACAATGAGCAGTTCTTC

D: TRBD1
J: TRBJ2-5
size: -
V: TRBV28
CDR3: CASSLPRTQGLQYF
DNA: TGTGCCAGCAGTTTACCCCGAACACAGGGGCTCCAGTACTTC

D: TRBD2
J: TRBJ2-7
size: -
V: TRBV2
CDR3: CASSEGRILAVSGGNQYF
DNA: TGTGCCAGCAGTGAAGGGCGGATTCTAGCGGTATCGGGAGGGAATCAGTACTTC

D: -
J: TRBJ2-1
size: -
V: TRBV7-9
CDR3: CASTGTGYEQFF
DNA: TGTGCCAGCACCGGCACAGGCTATGAGCAGTTCTTC

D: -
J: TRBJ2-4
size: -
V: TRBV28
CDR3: CASSSGYLLYF
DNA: TGTGCCAGCAGTTCAGGCTACCTTCTCTACTTC

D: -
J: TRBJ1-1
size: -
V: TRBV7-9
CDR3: CASRKIRFEGDVITEAFF
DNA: TGTGCCAGCAGAAAAATCAGGTTTGAGGGAGATGTTATCACTGAAGCTTTCTTT

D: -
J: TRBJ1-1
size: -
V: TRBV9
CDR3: CASHGGGTNTEAFF
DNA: TGTGCCAGCCACGGGGGGGGGACGAACACTGAAGCTTTCTTT

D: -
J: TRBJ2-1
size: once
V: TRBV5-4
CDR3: CASSHIRAAGSGEQFF
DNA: TGTGCCAGCAGCCACATACGAGCGGCGGGATCGGGTGAGCAGTTCTTC

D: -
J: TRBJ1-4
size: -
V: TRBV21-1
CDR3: CASADISPHEKLFF
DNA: TGTGCCAGCGCCGACATTTCGCCGCATGAAAAACTGTTTTTT

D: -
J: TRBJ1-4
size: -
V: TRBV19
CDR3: CASSIFPGPDGEKLFF
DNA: TGTGCCAGTAGTATTTTCCCAGGGCCCGACGGTGAAAAACTGTTTTTT

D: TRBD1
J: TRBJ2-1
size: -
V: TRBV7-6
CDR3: CASSLAPGQGAYEQFF
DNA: TGTGCCAGCAGCTTAGCCCCGGGACAGGGGGCGTATGAGCAGTTCTTC

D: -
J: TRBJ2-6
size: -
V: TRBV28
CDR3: CASSFLRESGANVLTF
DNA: TGTGCCAGCAGTTTCCTCCGAGAATCTGGGGCCAACGTCCTGACTTTC

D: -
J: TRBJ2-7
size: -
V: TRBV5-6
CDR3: CASSLGAGSGYEQYF
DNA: TGTGCCAGCAGCTTGGGGGCAGGGTCCGGGTACGAGCAGTACTTC

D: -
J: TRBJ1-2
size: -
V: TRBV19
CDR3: CASSIFGQRFWPLGGYTF
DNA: TGTGCCAGTAGTATATTCGGACAGCGGTTTTGGCCCTTAGGCGGCTACACCTTC

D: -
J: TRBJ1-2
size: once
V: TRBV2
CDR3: CASSEIGGYYGYTF
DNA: TGTGCCAGCAGTGAAATTGGGGGGTACTATGGCTACACCTTC

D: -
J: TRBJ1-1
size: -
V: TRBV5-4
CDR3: CASSLDGGLNTEAFF
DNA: TGTGCCAGCAGCTTGGATGGCGGATTGAACACTGAAGCTTTCTTT

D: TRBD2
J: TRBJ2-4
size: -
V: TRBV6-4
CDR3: CASSEQAGGGKNIQYF
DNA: TGTGCCAGCAGTGAGCAGGCGGGAGGTGGTAAAAACATTCAGTACTTC

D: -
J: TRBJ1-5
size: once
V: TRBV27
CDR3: CASSPLSNQPQHF
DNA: TGTGCCAGCAGTCCCCTTAGCAATCAGCCCCAGCATTTT